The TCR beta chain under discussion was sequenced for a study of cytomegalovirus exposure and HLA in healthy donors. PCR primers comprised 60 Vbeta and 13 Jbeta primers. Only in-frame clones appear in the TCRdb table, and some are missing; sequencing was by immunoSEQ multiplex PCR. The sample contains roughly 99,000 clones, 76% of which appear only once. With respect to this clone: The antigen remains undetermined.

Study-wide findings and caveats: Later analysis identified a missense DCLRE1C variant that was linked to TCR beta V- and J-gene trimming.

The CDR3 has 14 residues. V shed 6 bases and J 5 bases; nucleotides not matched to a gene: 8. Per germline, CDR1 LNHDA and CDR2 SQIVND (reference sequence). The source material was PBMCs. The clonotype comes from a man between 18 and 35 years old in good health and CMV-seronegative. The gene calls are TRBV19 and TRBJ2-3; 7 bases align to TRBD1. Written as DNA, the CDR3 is TGTGCCAGTAGCCTACAGGGGTGGGAAGATACGCAGTATTTT. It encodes CASSLQGWEDTQYF.